The present T cell receptor beta chain was sequenced within a study of T-cell reconstitution after alpha-beta-depleted transplantation in children. The V gene end was trimmed by 4 bases and the J gene end by 0 bases; junction bases not matched to a gene: 7. This CDR3 region has 18 residues. The germline gives CDR1 SGHRS, CDR2 YFSETQ. This clonotype was seen repeatedly, ten times or more. TCRbeta library construction was performed incorporating unique molecular identifiers. Using its own MiXCR run on the PCR reads, TCRdb lists one record per CDR3 protein. The sample yields roughly 100,000 distinct CDR3 sequences, 7% to 9% seen once.

This sequence originates from a human donor who donated a stem cell graft to a child with congenital amegakaryocytic thrombocytopenia. Material: PBMCs from the stem cell graft donor, obtained from the stem cell graft. The chain couples TRBV5-1 to TRBJ2-4, with TRBD2 identical over 13 bases. The DNA for the CDR3 is TGCGCCAGCAGCCCAGGGACTAGCGGGGCGCTAGCCAAAAACATTCAGTACTTC. Translation: CASSPGTSGALAKNIQYF.